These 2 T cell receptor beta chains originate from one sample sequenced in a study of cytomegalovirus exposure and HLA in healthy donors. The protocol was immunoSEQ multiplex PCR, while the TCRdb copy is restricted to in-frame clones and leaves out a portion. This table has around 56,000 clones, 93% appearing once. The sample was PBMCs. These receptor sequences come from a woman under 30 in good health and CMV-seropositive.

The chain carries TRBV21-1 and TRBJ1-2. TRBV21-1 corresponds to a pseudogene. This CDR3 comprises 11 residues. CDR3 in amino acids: CASRRGCGYTF. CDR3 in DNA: TGTGCCAGCAGACGGGGGTGTGGCTACACCTTC.

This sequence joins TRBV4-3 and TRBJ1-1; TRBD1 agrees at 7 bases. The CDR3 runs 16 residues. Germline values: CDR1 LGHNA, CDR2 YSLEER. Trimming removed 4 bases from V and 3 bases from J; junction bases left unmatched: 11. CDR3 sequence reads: CASSPGTVGTDTEAFF. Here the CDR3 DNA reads TGCGCCAGCAGCCCTGGGACAGTTGGTACGGACACTGAAGCTTTCTTT.